Listed here are 18 T cell receptor beta chains from one sample, sequenced in a study of human T cells and chemical hapten exposure (dated by TCRdb to the early 2020s). The intended sense of this specimen's time point label: pre-sensitization, week 0. According to the study, the label for this sample's treatment or condition signals: therapeutic diphenylcyclopropenone sensitization with weekly scalp DPC. Library method: RACE. The run used a NextSeq 500. The public reads were quality trimmed at Q25 with fastp and then assembled into clones with MiXCR by TCRdb, keeping productive beta chains. Rows with one shared CDR3 protein collapse into an entry with the most common genes and DNA. The sample contains around 250,000 distinct CDR3 sequences, approximately 8.6% of them found a single time. Clones ranked in the top ten supply 2% to 2.5% of the sample. The material was whole blood, obtained in connection with sensitization to the hapten diphenylcyclopropenone (DPC). The receptors originated from a woman aged 40 to 50 with alopecia areata. Some clones in this sample may be carry-over from other donors' samples.

V usage is TRBV20-1 and J usage is TRBJ1-2, with 8 bases aligning to TRBD1. CDR1 and CDR2 from the germline V gene are DFQATT and SNEGSKA (reference sequence). This CDR3 contains 15 residues. The junction had 7 bases not matched to a gene; V was cut back by 0 bases and J by 4 bases. The CDR3, as DNA: TGCAGTGCTAGAGATCCCCAGGGGGCGATCTATGGCTACACCTTC. Its protein is CSARDPQGAIYGYTF.

This clonotype was found a few times. CDR3 DNA: TGTGCCAGCAGACGCACAGGGGGCCAGGGCAATCAGCCCCAGCATTTT. Protein: CASRRTGGQGNQPQHF. The chain uses TRBV27 and TRBJ1-5, with TRBD1 identical over 9 bases. This CDR3 contains 16 residues. After removal of 6 bases from V and 2 bases from J, the junction contained 8 bases not matched to a gene. Germline CDR1 MNHEY, CDR2 SMNVEV (reference sequence).

As to this clonotype: It may be a read error: a sequence one base away is much more abundant. The chain combines TRBV7-9 with TRBJ1-1; 9 nucleotides agree with TRBD1. The CDR3 runs 15 residues. Germline V gene data show CDR1 as SEHNR and CDR2 as FQNEAQ (reference sequence). CDR3 DNA sequence: TGTGCCAGCAGCGGGGGGACAGGGCTGAACACTAAAGCTTTCTTT. It specifies CASSGGTGLNTKAFF.

The chain uses TRBV9 and TRBJ2-2, with 7 bases identical to TRBD2. CDR1 and CDR2 (germline): SGDLS, YYNGEE. J was trimmed by 4 bases and V by 8 bases; bases with no gene match: 5. The CDR3 is 13 residues long. This chain's CDR3 is CASETSSTGELFF. The CDR3 DNA is TGTGCCAGTGAGACTAGCAGCACCGGGGAGCTGTTTTTT.

This clonotype has a handful of counts. The V and J genes are TRBV5-1 and TRBJ2-1; 8 bases line up with TRBD2. Germline CDR1 is SGHRS and CDR2 is YFSETQ. CDR3 length equals 14 residues. The J segment lost 7 bases and the V segment lost 4 bases, leaving 7 bases of the junction unmatched. CDR3: CASSAGLEANEQFF. CDR3 nucleotides: TGCGCCAGCAGCGCGGGACTAGAAGCAAATGAGCAGTTCTTC.

This clonotype was seen only a few times. The rearrangement joins TRBV10-3 to TRBJ1-5; weak D call: TRBD1 (5 bases). The germline V gene has CDR1 ENHRY and CDR2 SYGVKD. This CDR3 comprises 13 residues. The V end lost 4 bases, the J end lost 7 bases, and 11 bases lay between the germline ends. In nucleotides, the CDR3 is TGTGCCATCAGTGCTCGAGGGGACCAGCCCCAGCATTTT. As protein: CAISARGDQPQHF.

The chain recombines TRBV6-2 or TRBV6-3 with TRBJ2-1; TRBD1 matches 10 bases. This CDR3 comprises 14 residues. The germline V gene encodes CDR1 MNHEY and CDR2 SVGEGT. V was clipped by 7 bases and J by 8 bases; unmatched bases: 8. As DNA, the CDR3 is TGTGCCAGCATTCCCGGGACAGGGGAATATGAGCAGTTCTTC. Translated, it gives CASIPGTGEYEQFF.

This chain connects TRBV7-2 to TRBJ1-6; 8 bases are a match to TRBD1. The CDR3 has 16 residues. V trimming: 3 bases; J trimming: 6 bases; junction bases outside the gene matches: 7. Germline V gives CDR1 SGHTA, CDR2 FQGNSA. The CDR3 sequence: CASSFVLGQANSPLHF. The CDR3 DNA reads TGTGCCAGCAGCTTCGTCTTGGGACAGGCTAATTCACCCCTCCACTTT.

This clonotype was picked up a small number of times. The chain is built from TRBV25-1 and TRBJ1-4; no clear D. The CDR3 length is 13 residues. V dropped 4 bases and J dropped 9 bases, with 12 bases sitting between them. Germline CDR1 MGHDK, CDR2 SYGVNS. The CDR3 spells CASSAEDRKKLFF. CDR3 bases: TGTGCCAGCAGTGCAGAGGATAGGAAAAAACTGTTTTTT.

The chain combines TRBV7-9 with TRBJ1-3, with a possible D match to TRBD1 (6 bases). V was cut by 5 bases and J by 0 bases, with 11 bases left in between. In germline, CDR1 is SEHNR, CDR2 FQNEAQ (reference sequence). This CDR3 is built from 15 residues. The CDR3 sequence is CASSTAQGSGNTIYF. CDR3 coding DNA: TGTGCCAGCAGCACAGCACAGGGCTCTGGAAACACCATATATTTT.

This clonotype was detected ten times or more. The rearrangement links TRBV11-2 to TRBJ2-1; 8 positions match TRBD2. V gave up 0 bases and J gave up 6 bases; unmatched junction bases: 10. The CDR3 has 17 amino acids. Germline-derived CDR1 and CDR2 are SGHAT and FQNNGV. CDR3 coding DNA: TGTGCCAGCAGCTTAGATCTGGGCCAGCGGGAGATCAATGAGCAGTTCTTC. This sequence encodes CASSLDLGQREINEQFF.

This clonotype came up a few times. The gene calls are TRBV7-2 and TRBJ2-5; TRBD2 might be the D (5 bases). This CDR3 has 17 residues. Germline lookup yields CDR1 SGHTA and CDR2 FQGNSA. Trimming pared 2 bases from V and 2 bases from J, leaving 18 bases between. CDR3 DNA sequence: TGTGCCAGCAGCTTATCTGGTCCGGGATCCTTTCAAGAGACCCAGTACTTC. Its protein is CASSLSGPGSFQETQYF.

This clonotype was seen at least ten times. The V and J genes are TRBV7-8 and TRBJ1-1; TRBD1 might be the D (5 bases). The CDR3 runs to 15 residues. Trimming took 1 base from V and 1 from J, leaving 10 bases between them. Per the germline V gene, CDR1 is SGHVS and CDR2 is FQNEAQ. This chain's CDR3 is CASSLVAGWNTEAFF. The CDR3 bases are TGTGCCAGCAGCTTAGTCGCAGGGTGGAACACTGAAGCTTTCTTT.

This clonotype was counted a few times. The chain couples TRBV7-6 to TRBJ1-1, with D tentatively TRBD1 (6 bases). Germline-derived CDR1 and CDR2 are SGHVS and FNYEAQ. There are 14 residues in the CDR3. V was clipped by 4 bases and J by 2 bases, with 11 bases between them. The DNA of the CDR3 is TGTGCCAGCAGCTCCCTCAGGGGCAACACTGAAGCTTTCTTT. Translation gives CASSSLRGNTEAFF.

The chain couples TRBV7-2 to TRBJ1-1; TRBD1 agrees at 8 bases. The germline gives CDR1 SGHTA, CDR2 FQGNSA. The CDR3 length is 19 residues. V shed 4 bases, J shed 1 base, and the junction held 17 bases outside the gene matches. The CDR3 nucleotides are TGTGCCAGCAGCTATTTGCCAGGGGGCGGGTTCTCTAAGAACACTGAAGCTTTCTTT. Amino acids: CASSYLPGGGFSKNTEAFF.

This clonotype appeared many times. This chain joins TRBV7-9 and TRBJ2-1, with 12 bases aligning to TRBD2. The CDR3 runs to 14 residues. V was clipped by 1 base and J by 10 bases; unmatched bases: 2. Germline V gene sequence: CDR1 SEHNR, CDR2 FQNEAQ (reference sequence). CDR3 in amino acids: CASSLGGLAGEQFF. The CDR3, as DNA: TGTGCCAGCAGCTTAGGAGGACTAGCGGGAGAGCAGTTCTTC. Looking up the rest from reference TRBV7-9 and TRBJ2-1 gives the full variable domain: DTGVSQNPRHKITKRGQNVTFRCDPISEHNRLYWYRQTLGQGPEFLTYFQNEAQLEKSRLLSDRFSAERPKGSFSTLEIQRTEQGDSAMYLCASSLGGLAGEQFFGPGTRLTVL.

This clonotype was observed a few times. This chain uses TRBV9 with TRBJ2-1; TRBD2 matches 10 bases. The ends lost 0 bases at V and 0 bases at J; junction bases unmatched: 6. The CDR3 contains 18 residues. CDR1 SGDLS and CDR2 YYNGEE come from the germline V gene. The DNA of the CDR3 is TGTGCCAGCAGCGTAGGTCATCCTAGCGGGAGCTCCTACAATGAGCAGTTCTTC. Translated, it gives CASSVGHPSGSSYNEQFF.

V gene TRBV11-2 combines with J gene TRBJ1-5; TRBD1 agrees at 7 bases. The CDR3 length is 17 residues. J gave up 2 bases and V 4 bases, and 11 bases lay outside the gene matches. From germline, CDR1 is SGHAT and CDR2 FQNNGV. The CDR3 nucleotides are TGTGCCAGCAGCTACTCGACAGGGACGGTGGGCAATCAGCCCCAGCATTTT. Amino acids: CASSYSTGTVGNQPQHF.